This paragraph reports one T cell receptor beta chain. Its antigen is not identified. The data were taken from a study of cytomegalovirus exposure and HLA in healthy donors. The study's findings and limits: Prior analysis indicated that the majority of TCR beta V segments exhibited productivity approximately 90% or approximately 30% of the time. Later work showed greater clonal expansion in HLA-associated TCR beta chains than in equally common others. Reports indicated that the classifier achieved high specificity and sensitivity in diagnosing cytomegalovirus status.

With 60 Vbeta and 13 Jbeta primers, the PCR was carried out. Method: immunoSEQ multiplex PCR; TCRdb's copy keeps in-frame clones and lacks some. This table has approximately 110,000 clones, approximately 72% appearing once. V lost 0 bases to trimming and J lost 4 bases, with 10 bases between them. CDR3 length: 14 amino acids. Germline CDR1 and CDR2: SGDLS and YYNGEE. The specimen sequenced was PBMCs. The chain combines TRBV9 with TRBJ2-5, with D maybe TRBD2 (6 bases). The TCR sequence derives from a man aged 25 to 45 in good health and CMV-seronegative. DNA of the CDR3: TGTGCCAGCAGCGTAGACGGGAGACTAGAGACCCAGTACTTC. Amino acid sequence: CASSVDGRLETQYF.